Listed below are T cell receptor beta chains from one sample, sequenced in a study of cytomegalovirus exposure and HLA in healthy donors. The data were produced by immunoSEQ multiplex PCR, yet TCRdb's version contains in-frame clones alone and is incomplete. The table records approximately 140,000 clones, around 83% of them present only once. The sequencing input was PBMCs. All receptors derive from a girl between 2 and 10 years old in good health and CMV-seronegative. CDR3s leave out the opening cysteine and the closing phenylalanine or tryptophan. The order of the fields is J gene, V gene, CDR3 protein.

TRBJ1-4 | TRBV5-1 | ASSLDTGDEKLF
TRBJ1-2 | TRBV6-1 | ASRASGSGGYT
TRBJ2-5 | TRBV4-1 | ASSGVSGRQETQY
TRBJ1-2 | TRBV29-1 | SAKGAANYGYT
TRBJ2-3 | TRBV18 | ASSPPGASGGANTQY
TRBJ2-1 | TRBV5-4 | ASSLGGGNYNEQF
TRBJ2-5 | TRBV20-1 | SAANGETQY
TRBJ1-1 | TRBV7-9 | ASSPPRDRLTEAF
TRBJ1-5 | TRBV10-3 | AVGGGSNQPQH
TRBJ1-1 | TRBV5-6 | ASSRRHFMNTEAF
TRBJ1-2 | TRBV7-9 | ASSNDRGVYGYT
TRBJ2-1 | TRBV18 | ASSPSRHGYNEQF
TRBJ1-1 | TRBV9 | ASSVSPNTEAF
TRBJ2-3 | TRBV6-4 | ASSGTSGTTDTQY
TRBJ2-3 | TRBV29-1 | SVWAGGTDTQY
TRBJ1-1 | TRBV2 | ASRARDRVLTEAF
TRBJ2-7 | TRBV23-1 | ASSRTSSEQY
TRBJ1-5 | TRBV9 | ASSERGDLSNQPQH
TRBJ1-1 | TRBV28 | ASSFLFRELNTEAF
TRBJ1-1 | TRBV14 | ASSGRGGADTEAF
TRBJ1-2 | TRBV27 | ASSIRQGGYT
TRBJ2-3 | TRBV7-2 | ASSPLGGADTQY
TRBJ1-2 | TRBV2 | ASSGRKQGLMVGYT
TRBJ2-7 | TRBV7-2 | ASSLLLAGGPSYEQY
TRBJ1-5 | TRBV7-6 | ASSLEIATGAWGNQPQH
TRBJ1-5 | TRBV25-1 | ASSGQGNQPQH
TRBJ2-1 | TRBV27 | ASSLSGGLTSGRGQF
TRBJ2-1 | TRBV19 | ASSMWGQGTYNEQF
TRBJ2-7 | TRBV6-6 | ASSYLTGDNEQY
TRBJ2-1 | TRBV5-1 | ASSLGQGLGEQF
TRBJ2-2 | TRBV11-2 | ATHRGTTGELF
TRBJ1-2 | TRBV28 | ASSLGQGSYGYT
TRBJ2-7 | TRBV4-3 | ASSQQLAGGDYEQY
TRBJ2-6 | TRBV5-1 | ASSLRTGAKTGANVLT
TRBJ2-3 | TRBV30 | ASPTGGGTQY
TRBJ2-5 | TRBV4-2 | ASSQVASGGPTETQY
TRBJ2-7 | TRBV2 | ASSVGGGGEQY
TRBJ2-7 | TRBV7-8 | ASSLGASGTYEQY